The 2 T cell receptor beta chains reported below all come from one sample, sequenced in a study of vaccination and CD4 T cells after COVID-19. The antigens of these receptors remain unknown. Treatment in this sample: roughly 10-day PBMC culture with coronavirus spike peptide pools or control peptides (ViraFEST assay). Sequenced with the Oncomine TCR Beta short-read assay was DNA taken from cultured CD4+ T cells. TCRdb passed the PCR reads through MiXCR, listing each CDR3 protein once. The table includes about 2,900 distinct CDR3 sequences, 84% detected once. Material: CD4+ T cells from blood, cultured in vitro. All receptors come from a human donor who had recovered from COVID-19.

The V call is TRBV7-2, the J call TRBJ2-1; 10 bases are a match to TRBD2. Germline V gene lookup returns CDR1 SGHTA and CDR2 FQGNSA. The junction had 9 bases not matched to a gene; V was cut back by 2 bases and J by 2 bases. CDR3 length: 18 amino acids. The CDR3 sequence is CASSLTRASGGPYNEQFF. In nucleotides, the CDR3 is TGTGCCAGCAGCTTAACCAGGGCTAGCGGGGGCCCCTACAATGAGCAGTTCTTC.

The V and J genes are TRBV6-1 and TRBJ2-3; D may match TRBD1 or TRBD2 (5 bases each). Trimming shortened V by 7 bases and J by 8 bases, and 10 bases separated the two germline ends. This CDR3 has 11 residues. Germline lookup yields CDR1 MNHNS and CDR2 SASEGT. CDR3 coding DNA: TGTGCCAGCACCCAGAGGGGTACGCAGTATTTT. Amino acids: CASTQRGTQYF.